This T cell receptor (beta chain) originates from a study of post-analysis software for immune sequencing data. Study-level background: Secondary progressive, relapsing-remitting and progressive-relapsing multiple sclerosis were among the included disease courses. The study, taken as a whole, reports: By F measure, samples from a shared preparation batch strongly co-clustered.

Sequencing libraries made from TCR beta cDNA carried unique molecular identifiers. T cells numbering roughly 0.85 to 11 million gave rise to about 490,000 cDNA molecules. TCRdb ran MiXCR on the PCR reads and lists one entry per CDR3 protein. The sample has fewer than 900,000 distinct CDR3 sequences, just over 45% seen once; the top ten hold 4.9%. Comments on this clonotype: What it binds is not known.

The sequenced material came from blood. This clonotype originated in a girl between 10 and 17 years old with multiple sclerosis.

The CDR3 nucleotides are TGTGCCAGCAGCTTAAAGCCAGGGCTCAATCAGCCCCAGCATTTT. This gives the protein CASSLKPGLNQPQHF. The chain links TRBV7-2 to TRBJ1-5, with a tentative D call TRBD1 (5 bases). Per germline, CDR1 SGHTA and CDR2 FQGNSA. Trimming stripped 2 bases from V and 3 bases from J, with 11 bases between. The CDR3 consists of 15 residues.